The rows below give T cell receptor beta chains drawn from one sample of a study of blood T cell repertoires in COVID-19. TCRdb keeps only in-frame clones here, not all; method: immunoSEQ multiplex PCR. The table includes 400,000 to 450,000 clones, 89% detected once. Specimen: peripheral blood. Receptors originate from a middle-aged woman with COVID-19, enrolled during active disease. Each CDR3 is given with its conserved first and last residue. A D gene is named only where the DNA matches it firmly. Only part of the rows carry a size: once, few, many, or a class if the clone is expanded.

clone_size j_call v_call d_call cdr3_aa cdr3_nt
once TRBJ1-1 TRBV6-2/TRBV6-3 . CASSRTGNTEAFF TGTGCCAGCAGTCGCACAGGGAACACTGAAGCTTTCTTT
. TRBJ2-7 TRBV19 . CASSTGLEQYF TGTGCCAGTAGTACAGGGCTTGAGCAGTACTTC
. TRBJ2-1 TRBV6-2/TRBV6-3 TRBD2 CASSALAGVNNEQFF TGTGCCAGCAGTGCCCTAGCGGGGGTAAACAATGAGCAGTTCTTC
. TRBJ2-5 TRBV4-3 TRBD2 CASSQVGVVAGRQETQYF TGCGCCAGCAGCCAAGTCGGGGTAGTAGCGGGCCGCCAAGAGACCCAGTACTTC
. TRBJ2-5 TRBV20-1 . CSARLAETQYF TGCAGTGCTAGACTAGCAGAGACCCAGTACTTC
. TRBJ2-5 TRBV28 TRBD2 CASSFSSGGRETQYF TGTGCCAGCAGCTTCTCTAGCGGGGGACGGGAGACCCAGTACTTC
once TRBJ2-7 TRBV27 . CASSPVKPSFWQYF TGTGCCAGCAGTCCGGTCAAGCCGAGTTTCTGGCAGTACTTC
. TRBJ1-6 TRBV30 . CAWSKQTSNNSPLHF TGTGCCTGGAGTAAACAGACGTCGAATAATTCACCCCTCCACTTT
once TRBJ2-7 TRBV7-9 TRBD2 CASSPWGGGSYEQYF TGTGCCAGCAGCCCCTGGGGGGGAGGGTCCTACGAGCAGTACTTC
once TRBJ2-1 TRBV2 TRBD2 CASSLTSGSYNEQFF TGTGCCAGCAGCCTCACTAGCGGGAGTTACAATGAGCAGTTCTTC
. TRBJ1-1 TRBV30 . CAWTLQGGTEAFF TGTGCCTGGACTTTACAGGGTGGAACTGAAGCTTTCTTT
. TRBJ2-5 TRBV18 TRBD2 CASSPSLAGIETQYF TGTGCCAGCTCACCCTCCCTAGCGGGAATAGAGACCCAGTACTTC
. TRBJ1-2 TRBV11-2 TRBD1 CASSLGQGLNGYTF TGTGCCAGCAGCCTGGGACAGGGCCTAAATGGCTACACCTTC
. TRBJ2-6 TRBV28 . CASSLSGVGANVLTF TGTGCCAGCAGTTTATCAGGGGTCGGGGCCAACGTCCTGACTTTC
. TRBJ2-7 TRBV4-3 TRBD2 CASSQTRLADYEQYF TGCGCCAGCAGCCAAACCCGACTAGCGGACTACGAGCAGTACTTC
. TRBJ1-1 TRBV28 TRBD1 CASSTPGQVEAFF TGTGCCAGCAGTACACCGGGACAGGTTGAAGCTTTCTTT
. TRBJ1-6 TRBV18 . CASSPLIQGNDSPLHF TGTGCCAGCTCACCACTAATACAGGGCAATGATTCACCCCTCCACTTT
. TRBJ2-5 TRBV24-1 . CATSDGRGRGQETQYF TGTGCCACCAGTGATGGAAGGGGAAGGGGGCAAGAGACCCAGTACTTC
. TRBJ1-6 TRBV6-5 . CASSFPLGRGDSPLHF TGTGCCAGCAGTTTTCCTCTTGGGCGGGGGGATTCACCCCTCCACTTT
. TRBJ2-1 TRBV28 . CASSLIRDEQFF TGTGCCAGCAGTTTAATTCGGGATGAGCAGTTCTTC
. TRBJ1-4 TRBV2 . CASSTGIREKLFF TGTGCCAGCAGTACAGGGATACGGGAAAAACTGTTTTTT
few TRBJ1-6 TRBV28 . CASTPRPQTSYNSPLHF TGTGCCAGCACCCCTAGGCCCCAGACCTCCTATAATTCACCCCTCCACTTT
. TRBJ1-1 TRBV9 TRBD1 CASSRGDRGFGTEAFF TGTGCCAGCAGCCGAGGGGACAGGGGTTTCGGCACTGAAGCTTTCTTT
. TRBJ2-7 TRBV7-6 TRBD2 CASSLTSGVSTGYEQYF TGTGCCAGCAGCTTGACTAGCGGGGTCTCTACCGGGTACGAGCAGTACTTC
. TRBJ2-1 TRBV27 TRBD2 CASSKYPTSGSSYNEQFF TGTGCCAGCAGCAAGTACCCGACTAGCGGGAGCTCCTACAATGAGCAGTTCTTC
. TRBJ1-2 TRBV29-1 . CSVLERNYGYTF TGCAGCGTTCTCGAGCGAAACTATGGCTACACCTTC
once TRBJ1-2 TRBV24-1 . CATSVTGDGYTF TGTGCCACCAGTGTGACAGGAGATGGCTACACCTTC
. TRBJ1-6 TRBV6-5 . CASSGRAKNSPLHF TGTGCCAGCTCAGGGAGGGCTAAAAATTCACCCCTCCACTTT
. TRBJ1-2 TRBV29-1 . CSVDITGPGYTF TGCAGCGTTGATATCACAGGGCCCGGCTACACCTTC
once TRBJ2-3 TRBV5-1 . CASSLGSSGMTDTQYF TGCGCCAGCAGCTTGGGTTCATCAGGGATGACAGATACGCAGTATTTT
. TRBJ2-2 TRBV27 TRBD2 CASSSGRGGELFF TGTGCCAGCAGTTCAGGGAGGGGCGGGGAGCTGTTTTTT
. TRBJ2-3 TRBV2 . CASPGPGGPDTQYF TGTGCCAGCCCCGGTCCAGGGGGGCCAGATACGCAGTATTTT
. TRBJ2-3 TRBV18 TRBD1 CASSPGTGGDTQYF TGTGCCAGCTCACCAGGGACAGGGGGTGATACGCAGTATTTT
. TRBJ2-5 TRBV3-1/TRBV3-2 . CASSRQFETQYF TGTGCCAGCAGCCGTCAATTCGAGACCCAGTACTTC
. TRBJ1-2 TRBV20-1 TRBD1 CSASQGTGRGYTF TGCAGTGCTAGTCAAGGGACAGGGAGGGGCTACACCTTC
once TRBJ2-7 TRBV29-1 TRBD1 CSAGTGTEVSEQYF TGCAGCGCCGGAACCGGGACAGAGGTCTCCGAGCAGTACTTC
. TRBJ1-4 TRBV6-5 TRBD1 CASSYFGTGNEKLFF TGTGCCAGCAGTTACTTCGGGACAGGGAATGAAAAACTGTTTTTT
. TRBJ2-1 TRBV29-1 . CSVETAGTRFRTAIEDNEQFF TGCAGCGTTGAAACTGCCGGGACTCGTTTTCGCACGGCCATTGAAGACAATGAGCAGTTCTTC
. TRBJ2-3 TRBV12-5 TRBD2 CASGPGTSALTDTQYF TGTGCTAGTGGCCCGGGGACTAGCGCGCTCACAGATACGCAGTATTTT
. TRBJ2-2 TRBV7-3 . CASSLWLTGNTGELFF TGTGCCAGCAGCTTATGGTTAACGGGGAACACCGGGGAGCTGTTTTTT
few TRBJ1-3 TRBV4-3 . CASSQILPAVAGNTIYF TGCGCCAGCAGCCAAATCCTACCAGCGGTAGCTGGAAACACCATATATTTT
. TRBJ2-1 TRBV7-3 TRBD2 CASSSFVAGGPREQFF TGTGCCAGCAGCTCCTTCGTAGCGGGGGGACCCAGGGAGCAGTTCTTC
. TRBJ2-7 TRBV9 . CASSVLDTRSYEQYF TGTGCCAGCAGCGTACTGGACACACGCTCCTACGAGCAGTACTTC
. TRBJ2-5 TRBV24-1 TRBD2 CATSAGTSGGALEETQYF TGTGCCACCAGTGCCGGGACTAGCGGGGGGGCCTTGGAAGAGACCCAGTACTTC
. TRBJ2-1 TRBV11-2 TRBD2 CASSLLAGAYNEQFF TGTGCCAGCAGCTTACTAGCGGGAGCCTACAATGAGCAGTTCTTC
once TRBJ2-1 TRBV16 TRBD2 CASSQNGRNEQFF TGTGCCAGCAGCCAAAACGGGAGGAATGAGCAGTTCTTC
. TRBJ2-7 TRBV15 . CATSPTPWGGPYEQYF TGTGCCACCAGCCCTACCCCCTGGGGGGGCCCCTACGAGCAGTACTTC
. TRBJ1-3 TRBV28 TRBD1 CASSPGQDFSGNTIYF TGTGCCAGCAGTCCTGGACAGGACTTCTCTGGAAACACCATATATTTT
. TRBJ1-4 TRBV5-1 TRBD1 CASSSGQEANEKLFF TGCGCCAGCAGCTCAGGACAGGAGGCTAATGAAAAACTGTTTTTT
. TRBJ1-3 TRBV19 . CASSIQGTGNTIYF TGTGCCAGTAGTATTCAGGGTACTGGAAACACCATATATTTT
. TRBJ1-3 TRBV5-6 . CASSLVQGSGNTIYF TGTGCCAGCAGCTTGGTCCAGGGCTCGGGAAACACCATATATTTT
. TRBJ1-1 TRBV19 . CASSIGGSGRRTEAFF TGTGCCAGTAGTATCGGTGGGTCGGGGAGACGGACTGAAGCTTTCTTT
. TRBJ2-7 TRBV3-1/TRBV3-2 TRBD2 CASSHPPTSGRSYEQYF TGTGCCAGCAGCCATCCCCCCACTAGCGGGAGGTCCTACGAGCAGTACTTC
. TRBJ1-2 TRBV12-3/TRBV12-4 . CASSLQGIYGYTF TGTGCCAGCAGTTTGCAGGGTATCTATGGCTACACCTTC
few TRBJ2-2 TRBV9 . CATGKGPTGELFF TGTGCCACCGGAAAGGGGCCGACCGGGGAGCTGTTTTTT
once TRBJ1-1 TRBV6-5 TRBD1 CASSYLGQGDTEAFF TGTGCCAGCAGTTACTTGGGACAGGGGGACACTGAAGCTTTCTTT
. TRBJ1-1 TRBV5-1 TRBD1 CASSFAGGAEAFF TGCGCCAGCAGCTTCGCAGGGGGTGCTGAAGCTTTCTTT